This T cell receptor (beta chain) was sequenced during a study of T cell repertoires in cytomegalovirus infection. This CDR3 comprises 15 residues. V was shortened by 3 bases and J by 1 base, with 12 bases between the two germline ends. From germline, CDR1 is MDHEN and CDR2 SYDVKM. Regarding this clonotype: Its target is not known.

TCRdb redid the calling of the reads with MiXCR, one entry per CDR3 protein. The sample yields tens of thousands of distinct CDR3 sequences, about 45% seen once. V usage is TRBV28 and J usage is TRBJ1-1; D is possibly TRBD1 (6 bases). Sequencing was performed on CD8+ T cells from cultured PBMCs, taken from culture after CMV antigen stimulation. The sequence came from a human donor in good health (CMV status not recorded). Some clones in this sample may be carry-over from other donors' samples. In DNA form, the CDR3 reads TGTGCCAGCAGTTTCCTACGGGGGGCGAACACTGAAGCTTTCTTT. Translating it yields CASSFLRGANTEAFF.